The 18 T cell receptor beta chains below were found in one sample sequenced in a study of T-cell reconstitution after alpha-beta-depleted transplantation in children. Construction of the TCRbeta library involved unique molecular identifiers. MiXCR, run by TCRdb on the PCR reads, gives a single entry per CDR3 protein. The table lists about 240,000 distinct CDR3 sequences, 25% of them singletons. The sample here was PBMCs, taken before TCRalphabeta/CD19-depleted stem cell transplant. The receptors shown here come from a girl aged 2 to 9 with Fanconi anemia, due to receive a stem cell transplant.

The chain uses TRBV7-9 and TRBJ2-3; D not resolved. The CDR3 contains 17 residues. V lost 0 bases, J lost 0 bases, and 13 bases lay in between. Germline V CDR1 and CDR2: SEHNR, FQNEAQ (reference sequence). DNA of the CDR3: TGTGCCAGCAGCTTAGCGCTTGGCAAAGGGAGCACAGATACGCAGTATTTT. Translating it yields CASSLALGKGSTDTQYF.

Ten or more counts support this clonotype. The chain combines TRBV20-1 with TRBJ2-7, with 16 bases matching TRBD2. CDR3 length: 16 residues. The germline gives CDR1 DFQATT, CDR2 SNEGSKA (reference sequence). After removal of 5 bases from V and 3 bases from J, the junction contained 7 bases not matched to a gene. CDR3 sequence (DNA): TGCAGTGCTCGTCCGGGACTAGCGGGGGGGCGCTACGAGCAGTACTTC. Translation gives CSARPGLAGGRYEQYF.

V usage is TRBV29-1 and J usage is TRBJ1-1; TRBD1 might be the D (5 bases). The germline V gene encodes CDR1 SQVTM and CDR2 ANQGSEA. V was pared by 7 bases and J by 0 bases, with 12 bases between. This CDR3 has 13 amino acids. Here the CDR3 reads CSERGGLNTEAFF. The CDR3 coding sequence is TGCAGCGAACGCGGGGGTTTGAACACTGAAGCTTTCTTT.

V and J are TRBV25-1 and TRBJ2-3; D is possibly TRBD2 (6 bases). The germline V gene encodes CDR1 MGHDK and CDR2 SYGVNS. CDR3 length: 16 amino acids. With 2 bases removed from V and 3 bases from J, the gap between germline ends came to 15 bases. CDR3 nucleotide sequence: TGTGCCAGCAGTGAACGAACGGGAGTCGGGACAGATACGCAGTATTTT. Protein sequence: CASSERTGVGTDTQYF.

The sample holds a few counts of this clonotype. V gene TRBV29-1 combines with J gene TRBJ2-7; D perhaps matches TRBD2 (6 bases). Germline CDR1 is SQVTM and CDR2 is ANQGSEA. V gave up 1 base and J gave up 1 base, with 14 bases separating them. This CDR3 is built from 15 residues. The CDR3 nucleotides are TGCAGCGTTGAAGCGGTGGAGGGTTCATCCTACGAGCAGTACTTC. Translated: CSVEAVEGSSYEQYF.

This clonotype was counted at least ten times. The chain uses TRBV27 and TRBJ1-5; the match to TRBD1 covers 7 bases. J gave up 6 bases and V 5 bases, and 1 base lay outside the gene matches. Germline V gives CDR1 MNHEY, CDR2 SMNVEV (reference sequence). The CDR3 length is 12 residues. The chain's CDR3 is CASSRQGQPQHF. Written as DNA, the CDR3 is TGTGCCAGCAGTCGACAGGGTCAGCCCCAGCATTTT.

In this sample, this clonotype turned up many times. The chain carries TRBV12-3 or TRBV12-4 and TRBJ1-2; D possibly corresponds to TRBD1 (5 bases). The CDR3 contains 12 residues. With 6 bases removed from V and 7 bases from J, the gap between germline ends came to 12 bases. CDR3 loop: CASSIGGVGYTF. Here the CDR3 DNA reads TGTGCCAGCAGCATTGGGGGGGTTGGCTACACCTTC.

This clonotype was seen ten or more times. The CDR3 bases are TGCAGTGCTAATGAGGGCACAGATACGCAGTATTTT. Translated: CSANEGTDTQYF. J is TRBJ2-3 and V is TRBV20-1; no reliable D call. This CDR3 has 12 amino acids. Germline CDR1 is DFQATT and CDR2 is SNEGSKA (reference sequence). The V end lost 4 bases, the J end lost 1 base, and 6 bases lay between the germline ends.

The chain is built from TRBV29-1 and TRBJ1-1; 9 positions match TRBD1. The CDR3 runs to 11 residues. The V segment lost 6 bases and the J segment 9 bases; nucleotides outside the gene matches: 5. Germline V gene sequence: CDR1 SQVTM, CDR2 ANQGSEA. CDR3 sequence reads: CSVETGGKAFF. The CDR3 DNA reads as TGCAGCGTGGAAACAGGGGGCAAAGCTTTCTTT.

This clonotype has more than one count but fewer than ten. The CDR3, as DNA: TGTGCCAGCAGCGACAGCGGGAACCCGTACAATGAGCAGTTCTTC. Translated, it gives CASSDSGNPYNEQFF. The V call is TRBV9, the J call TRBJ2-1, with 7 bases identical to TRBD2. The CDR3 has 15 amino acids. V lost 3 bases to trimming and J lost 4 bases; unmatched junction nucleotides: 7. Germline V lookup: CDR1 SGDLS, CDR2 YYNGEE.

At least ten counts were recorded for this clonotype. The chain couples TRBV29-1 to TRBJ2-2; unclear D gene. Germline V lookup: CDR1 SQVTM, CDR2 ANQGSEA. Trimming left V 4 bases short and J 5 bases short, with 8 bases between. The CDR3 sequence is 12 residues long. The CDR3 DNA reads TGCAGCGTTGCTCGTGGAACCGGGGAGCTGTTTTTT. This sequence encodes CSVARGTGELFF.

This chain joins TRBV6-1 and TRBJ2-5, with TRBD2 matching over 8 bases. J was trimmed by 5 bases and V by 0 bases; bases with no gene match: 11. This CDR3 region has 17 residues. Germline V gives CDR1 MNHNS, CDR2 SASEGT. CDR3 region: CASSEAPGTRRPETQYF. In nucleotides, the CDR3 is TGTGCCAGCAGTGAAGCTCCCGGGACTAGGAGGCCGGAGACCCAGTACTTC.

This clonotype was observed at least ten times. V gene TRBV20-1 combines with J gene TRBJ2-3; TRBD2 agrees at 7 bases. The length of the CDR3 is 15 residues. V dropped 7 bases and J dropped 0; count of bases not matched to a gene: 10. CDR1 and CDR2 from the germline V gene are DFQATT and SNEGSKA (reference sequence). CDR3 in amino acids: CSVSGWTSSTDTQYF. CDR3 nucleotides: TGCAGTGTTAGCGGGTGGACGTCTAGCACAGATACGCAGTATTTT.

This clonotype was counted at least ten times. The V gene is TRBV6-1, the J gene TRBJ2-6; D call uncertain. CDR1 and CDR2 from the germline V gene are MNHNS and SASEGT. The CDR3 has 15 residues. The germline V and J ends were trimmed by 2 bases and 0 bases, with 5 bases remaining between them. CDR3 amino acids: CASSERSSGANVLTF. Here the CDR3 DNA reads TGTGCCAGCAGTGAAAGAAGCTCTGGGGCCAACGTCCTGACTTTC.

This clonotype was detected only a few times. This rearrangement joins TRBV20-1 to TRBJ2-3; D not resolved. CDR3 length equals 13 residues. Germline V gene lookup returns CDR1 DFQATT and CDR2 SNEGSKA (reference sequence). V was cut by 7 bases and J by 3 bases, with 14 bases left in between. This CDR3 reads CSVHTHGTDTQYF. CDR3 DNA sequence: TGCAGTGTTCACACCCATGGGACAGATACGCAGTATTTT.

V is TRBV20-1 and J is TRBJ2-5; D may correspond to TRBD1 or TRBD2 (6 bases each). Trimming removed 6 bases from V and 4 bases from J, with 24 bases in between. Germline V gene sequence: CDR1 DFQATT, CDR2 SNEGSKA (reference sequence). CDR3 length: 16 amino acids. For the CDR3, the DNA is TGCAGTGCGGCTATGAGTGCCGGGGGCCTAGGAGAGACCCAGTACTTC. The encoded protein is CSAAMSAGGLGETQYF.

The chain links TRBV20-1 to TRBJ2-5; 8 nucleotides agree with TRBD1. Germline CDR1 is DFQATT and CDR2 is SNEGSKA (reference sequence). Trimming removed 4 bases from V and 5 bases from J; junction bases left unmatched: 6. The CDR3 is 13 residues long. The CDR3 sequence is CSANQGAGETQYF. DNA for the CDR3: TGCAGTGCTAACCAGGGGGCGGGGGAGACCCAGTACTTC.

This clonotype appeared a few times. The chain uses TRBV6-5 and TRBJ2-6; the D gene is possibly TRBD2 (5 bases). V lost 2 bases to trimming and J lost 0 bases, with 8 bases between them. The CDR3 extends over 16 amino acids. Germline V gives CDR1 MNHEY, CDR2 SVGAGI. Here the CDR3 reads CASSYRGLSGANVLTF. The CDR3 DNA reads TGTGCCAGCAGTTACAGAGGACTCTCTGGGGCCAACGTCCTGACTTTC.